Shown below are 16 T cell receptor beta chains from a single sample sequenced in a study of blood T cell repertoires in COVID-19 (TCRdb year 2020). Library generation was performed with the immunoSEQ multiplex PCR assay. Sourced from immuneACCESS, this table was stored by TCRdb with only in-frame sequences that have V and J called. A share of the clones is absent; for the studies checked, an unresolved V gene accounts for under half, and the remainder has no known explanation. This sample gives some 11,000 clones in total; 70% to 90% of them show up just once. Approximately 24% of the sample is in the top ten clones. Sequenced input: peripheral blood. Source of these receptors: a man aged 25-45 years with active or convalescent COVID-19.

In DNA, the CDR3 is TGTGCCAGCAGCCAAGCGGGGAGGCAAGAGACCCAGTACTTC. It specifies CASSQAGRQETQYF. The chain joins TRBV3-1 (or the pseudogene TRBV3-2) to TRBJ2-5, with a tentative D call TRBD2 (6 bases). Germline V gene lookup returns CDR1 LGHDT and CDR2 YNNKEL (reference sequence). This CDR3 contains 14 residues. V was clipped by 1 base and J by 2 bases, with 8 bases between them.

This chain uses TRBV5-3 with TRBJ1-6, with D perhaps matching TRBD1 (6 bases). TRBV5-3 is annotated as an ORF whose role is uncertain. The CDR3 consists of 18 residues. V shed 2 bases and J shed 0 bases, with 15 bases lying between them. CDR3 sequence (DNA): TGTGCCAGAAGCTTCAGGGGCGTCCCAAGCTCCTATAATTCACCCCTCCACTTT. Translated, it gives CARSFRGVPSSYNSPLHF.

CDR3 sequence (DNA): TGTGCCAGCAGCAAGACTAGGGCCCCCCCAGGCCACACGCTTTTGGTCGGGGAGCTGTTTTTT. Translation: CASSKTRAPPGHTLLVGELFF. The rearrangement links TRBV21-1 to TRBJ2-2; the D call in the table, TRBD2, was not verified against the DNA. TRBV21-1 is noted as a pseudogene. This CDR3 contains 21 residues.

The V gene is TRBV4-1, the J gene TRBJ1-5; D might be TRBD1 (5 bases). The ends were cut back, 1 base at V and 6 bases at J, with 16 bases in the middle. This CDR3 has 16 residues. Germline V lookup: CDR1 MGHRA, CDR2 YSYEKL. The CDR3 DNA sequence: TGCGCCAGCAGCCAAGTCGGGGGGGGTAGGGGTCAGCCCCAGCATTTT. The encoded protein is CASSQVGGGRGQPQHF.

The chain joins TRBV9 to TRBJ2-3; 11 nucleotides line up with TRBD1. V was clipped by 4 bases and J by 2 bases; unmatched bases: 3. Germline-derived CDR1 and CDR2 are SGDLS and YYNGEE. CDR3 length: 15 residues. The CDR3 region is CASSFGQGATDTQYF. In DNA, the CDR3 is TGTGCCAGCAGCTTCGGACAGGGGGCCACAGATACGCAGTATTTT.

The rearrangement uses TRBV2 and TRBJ1-4; 9 nucleotides align to TRBD1. The V gene's germline CDR1 is SNHLY and CDR2 FYNNEI. CDR3 size: 16 residues. J was trimmed by 6 bases and V by 5 bases; bases with no gene match: 10. CDR3 DNA sequence: TGTGCCAGCAGTCCCCCTCCGGGACAGGGCCATGAAAAACTGTTTTTT. Its translation is CASSPPPGQGHEKLFF.

This chain links TRBV7-8 with TRBJ2-3; D remains unclear. V gave up 5 bases and J gave up 5 bases, with 14 bases separating them. The CDR3 is 14 amino acids. CDR1 SGHVS and CDR2 FQNEAQ come from the germline V gene. CDR3 DNA sequence: TGTGCCAGCAGCCCTACTCGGCACAGAGATACGCAGTATTTT. Encoded protein: CASSPTRHRDTQYF.

V is TRBV7-2 and J is TRBJ2-3, with 9 bases that match TRBD2. This CDR3 has 17 residues. With V trimmed by 1 base and J by 5 bases, 10 bases remained unmatched. Germline V CDR1 and CDR2: SGHTA, FQGNSA. The CDR3 protein is CASSLGPGGGAQDTQYF. The DNA for the CDR3 is TGTGCCAGCAGCTTAGGACCCGGCGGGGGGGCCCAAGATACGCAGTATTTT.

Here the CDR3 DNA reads TGTGCCAGCAGCCAAGATAGAGGACAGGGCCAGTTACTTTATGGCTACACCTTC. It encodes CASSQDRGQGQLLYGYTF. The rearrangement links TRBV4-2 to TRBJ1-2; 8 nucleotides agree with TRBD1. CDR3 length: 18 amino acids. The germline V gene has CDR1 LGHNA and CDR2 YNFKEQ. Unmatched junction bases numbered 14, after V lost 0 bases and J lost 5 bases.

CDR3 in amino acids: CASSYVQGSYTF. The CDR3 coding sequence is TGTGCCAGCAGCTACGTACAGGGTAGTTACACCTTC. The chain employs TRBV11-2 and TRBJ1-2, with a possible D match to TRBD1 (6 bases). CDR1 and CDR2 from the germline V gene are SGHAT and FQNNGV. This CDR3 spans 12 amino acids. V lost 4 bases and J 11 bases, leaving 14 bases between the germline ends.

The chain joins TRBV7-9 to TRBJ1-3; tentatively, D is TRBD1 (5 bases). Germline CDR1 and CDR2: SEHNR and FQNEAQ (reference sequence). CDR3 length equals 12 residues. The germline V and J ends were trimmed by 3 bases and 9 bases, with 9 bases remaining between them. In nucleotides, the CDR3 is TGTGCCAGCAGCTTTGACCAGGGCACCATATATTTT. Protein sequence: CASSFDQGTIYF. The whole variable domain, remainder taken from reference TRBV7-9 and TRBJ1-3, is DTGVSQNPRHKITKRGQNVTFRCDPISEHNRLYWYRQTLGQGPEFLTYFQNEAQLEKSRLLSDRFSAERPKGSFSTLEIQRTEQGDSAMYLCASSFDQGTIYFGEGSWLTVV.

The chain recombines TRBV7-3 with TRBJ2-1; possible D gene TRBD2, 5 bases. The CDR3 has 18 amino acids. V was shortened by 0 bases and J by 0 bases, with 15 bases between the two germline ends. Germline CDR1 and CDR2: SGHTA and FQGTGA. CDR3 sequence (DNA): TGTGCCAGCAGCTTAACCGGGGTCTCCTTTAACTCCTACAATGAGCAGTTCTTC. Its translation: CASSLTGVSFNSYNEQFF.

This clone was detected once. This chain uses TRBV3-1 (or the pseudogene TRBV3-2) with TRBJ1-1; 7 nucleotides match TRBD1. The CDR3 runs 14 residues. Germline V gives CDR1 LGHDT, CDR2 YNNKEL (reference sequence). V shed 2 bases, J shed 1 base, and the junction held 1 base outside the gene matches. CDR3 protein: CASSQQGGNTEAFF. The CDR3 DNA is TGTGCCAGCAGCCAACAGGGGGGGAACACTGAAGCTTTCTTT.

This sequence joins TRBV5-1 and TRBJ2-7, with 13 bases that match TRBD2. J gave up 3 bases and V 8 bases, and 11 bases lay outside the gene matches. The length of the CDR3 is 16 residues. Looked up from germline, CDR1 is SGHRS and CDR2 is YFSETQ. CDR3 region: CARGTSGDFGDYEQYV. For the CDR3, the DNA is TGCGCCAGGGGGACTAGCGGGGATTTCGGGGACTACGAGCAGTACGTC.

This clone showed up just once. This chain uses TRBV11-2 with TRBJ2-7; TRBD2 aligns across 9 bases. V shed 5 bases and J 4 bases; nucleotides not matched to a gene: 3. CDR3 length equals 13 residues. Per the germline V gene, CDR1 is SGHAT and CDR2 is FQNNGV. CDR3 nucleotides: TGTGCCAGCAGCCAGGGACTAGCTTACGAGCAGTACGTC. It codes for CASSQGLAYEQYV.

The chain joins TRBV28 to TRBJ1-1, with 7 bases lining up with TRBD1. Looked up from germline, CDR1 is MDHEN and CDR2 is SYDVKM. CDR3 size: 14 residues. V shed 6 bases, J shed 1 base, and the junction held 5 bases outside the gene matches. Here the CDR3 reads CASRWAGGNTEAFF. The CDR3 DNA follows: TGTGCCAGCAGGTGGGCAGGGGGGAACACTGAAGCTTTCTTT. The variable domain in full, completed from reference TRBV28 and TRBJ1-1, reads DVKVTQSSRYLVKRTGEKVFLECVQDMDHENMFWYRQDPGLGLRLIYFSYDVKMKEKGDIPEGYSVSREKKERFSLILESASTNQTSMYLCASRWAGGNTEAFFGQGTRLTVV.